These 18 T cell receptor beta chains originate from one sample sequenced in a study of blood T cell repertoires in COVID-19. The table came from immunoSEQ multiplex PCR; TCRdb's copy has only in-frame clones and leaves some out. The sample includes around 150,000 clones, around 80% seen only once; the top ten take roughly 3.4%. What was sequenced was PBMCs or T cells enriched from blood (not recorded which). Receptor source: a woman aged 55-70 years who had recovered from COVID-19.

V gene TRBV10-3 combines with J gene TRBJ2-1; 11 bases fit TRBD1. V lost 0 bases to trimming and J lost 8 bases; unmatched junction nucleotides: 6. The CDR3 has 16 amino acids. The germline gives CDR1 ENHRY, CDR2 SYGVKD. The CDR3 spells CAISESSGQGAHEQFF. DNA for the CDR3: TGTGCCATCAGTGAGTCGAGCGGACAGGGGGCGCATGAGCAGTTCTTC.

The V call is TRBV27, the J call TRBJ1-5; 7 nucleotides align to TRBD1. Trimming cost V 3 bases and J 2 bases; bases outside gene matches: 4. Germline loops: CDR1 MNHEY, CDR2 SMNVEV (reference sequence). The CDR3 is 15 residues long. The CDR3 reads CASSLTGLGNQPQHF. In DNA form, the CDR3 reads TGTGCCAGCAGTTTGACAGGGTTAGGCAATCAGCCCCAGCATTTT.

The chain carries TRBV19 and TRBJ1-2; 11 bases fit TRBD1. Unmatched junction bases numbered 6, after V lost 5 bases and J lost 4 bases. The CDR3 has 15 amino acids. CDR1 is LNHDA, CDR2 SQIVND, per germline (reference sequence). CDR3 sequence (DNA): TGTGCCAGTAGTCCTCGGACAGGGGGCTCCTATGGCTACACCTTC. Protein product: CASSPRTGGSYGYTF.

The chain recombines TRBV7-3 with TRBJ2-3; D possibly corresponds to TRBD1 (5 bases). V was clipped by 1 base and J by 2 bases, with 10 bases between them. Germline-derived CDR1 and CDR2 are SGHTA and FQGTGA. CDR3 length: 15 residues. For the CDR3, the DNA is TGTGCCAGCAGCTTAAGTCCAGGGTCCACAGATACGCAGTATTTT. Translated, it gives CASSLSPGSTDTQYF.

This chain connects TRBV10-1 to TRBJ2-7, with 7 bases aligning to TRBD1. The V segment lost 2 bases and the J segment 5 bases; nucleotides outside the gene matches: 6. The V gene's germline CDR1 is WNHNN and CDR2 SYGVQD (reference sequence). The CDR3 spans 14 residues. The DNA of the CDR3 is TGCGCCAGCAGTGAGCGGCAGGGGGTCCACGAGCAGTACTTC. Translated, it gives CASSERQGVHEQYF.

V and J are TRBV10-3 and TRBJ2-7; D is perhaps TRBD2 (5 bases). Germline V lookup: CDR1 ENHRY, CDR2 SYGVKD. The CDR3 is 13 amino acids. Trimming took off 0 bases at V and 11 bases at J, with 14 bases between the two ends. In DNA, the CDR3 is TGTGCCATCAGTGAGTCGTACACCGGGATGGAGTACTTC. Protein: CAISESYTGMEYF.

The chain employs TRBV6-5 and TRBJ1-1; the D gene is possibly TRBD1 (5 bases). The V gene's germline CDR1 is MNHEY and CDR2 SVGAGI. The CDR3 has 13 amino acids. The V and J ends lost 5 bases and 3 bases respectively, with 10 bases between them. CDR3 nucleotide sequence: TGTGCCAGCAGTCGACAGACTTACACTGAAGCTTTCTTT. Translating gives CASSRQTYTEAFF.

J is TRBJ1-2 and V is TRBV2; 10 bases match TRBD1. The CDR3 has 15 residues. The J segment lost 5 bases and the V segment lost 6 bases, leaving 9 bases of the junction unmatched. CDR1 and CDR2 (germline): SNHLY, FYNNEI. CDR3 sequence: CASRESTGGGYGYTF. The DNA for the CDR3 is TGTGCCAGCAGGGAATCGACAGGGGGCGGATATGGCTACACCTTC.

This clone was recorded only once. The genes are TRBV7-3 and TRBJ2-7, with 10 bases fitting TRBD2. The CDR3 is 15 residues long. CDR1 is SGHTA, CDR2 FQGTGA, per germline. V lost 5 bases and J lost 4; bases outside the gene matches: 8. CDR3 in amino acids: CASSGVTSGLYEQYF. The DNA for the CDR3 is TGTGCCAGCAGCGGTGTGACTAGCGGGCTTTACGAGCAGTACTTC.

The chain recombines TRBV6-1 with TRBJ1-2; D remains ambiguous. The CDR3 extends over 13 amino acids. V lost 0 bases and J lost 4, with 6 bases in between. CDR1 MNHNS and CDR2 SASEGT come from the germline V gene. CDR3 DNA: TGTGCCAGCAGTGAAGCTCCCCTCTATGGCTACACCTTC. This codes for CASSEAPLYGYTF.

This sequence joins TRBV24-1 and TRBJ2-7; 8 bases are a match to TRBD1. Germline CDR1 reads KGHDR; CDR2 reads SFDVKD. The junction had 9 bases not matched to a gene; V was cut back by 7 bases and J by 2 bases. The CDR3 runs to 15 residues. The CDR3, as DNA: TGTGCCACCAGACCTACAGGGGGACTCGCCTACGAGCAGTACTTC. Translated, it gives CATRPTGGLAYEQYF.

V gene TRBV27 combines with J gene TRBJ2-2; TRBD2 agrees at 8 bases. CDR3 length: 18 amino acids. V trimming: 4 bases; J trimming: 0 bases; junction bases outside the gene matches: 10. CDR1 and CDR2 from the germline V gene are MNHEY and SMNVEV (reference sequence). The CDR3 region has the DNA TGTGCCAGCAGTTCCATTTACGGCGGGGGGCCGAACACCGGGGAGCTGTTTTTT. Translated: CASSSIYGGGPNTGELFF.

The rearrangement links TRBV25-1 to TRBJ2-5; D is unclear. The V and J ends lost 3 bases and 7 bases respectively, with 21 bases between them. The CDR3 totals 16 residues. Germline V CDR1 and CDR2: MGHDK, SYGVNS. The CDR3 sequence is CASSDPTVGAGGTQYF. CDR3 bases: TGTGCCAGCAGTGACCCCACCGTTGGAGCCGGCGGGACCCAGTACTTC.

This clone was counted once. The V call is TRBV5-1, the J call TRBJ2-5; the D gene is possibly TRBD2 (6 bases). The V gene lost 4 bases and the J gene lost 5 bases, with 21 bases spanning the gap. The CDR3 spans 16 residues. The germline V gene encodes CDR1 SGHRS and CDR2 YFSETQ. The CDR3 nucleotides are TGCGCCAGCAGCCCCGGACTGACTCCGGGGAGGGAGACCCAGTACTTC. It yields the protein CASSPGLTPGRETQYF.

The V gene is TRBV4-1, the J gene TRBJ1-5; 8 positions agree with TRBD1. Germline V gives CDR1 MGHRA, CDR2 YSYEKL. The CDR3 length is 16 residues. The J segment lost 6 bases and the V segment lost 0 bases, leaving 7 bases of the junction unmatched. The CDR3 protein is CASSQDRVQGAQPQHF. The CDR3 DNA reads as TGCGCCAGCAGCCAAGATCGGGTGCAGGGGGCTCAGCCCCAGCATTTT.

The J gene is TRBJ2-7, the V gene TRBV4-1; D possibly corresponds to TRBD1 (6 bases). The germline V and J ends were trimmed by 4 bases and 3 bases, with 16 bases remaining between them. The CDR3 spans 15 residues. Germline assignment: CDR1 MGHRA and CDR2 YSYEKL. The CDR3 DNA reads as TGCGCCAGCAGCCTCCTAGGGGGAGAGAACTACGAGCAGTACTTC. Its protein is CASSLLGGENYEQYF.

A few counts support this clone. The chain combines TRBV5-1 with TRBJ2-3; a possible D gene is TRBD1 (6 bases). The germline gives CDR1 SGHRS, CDR2 YFSETQ. The ends were cut back, 4 bases at V and 2 bases at J, with 11 bases in the middle. The CDR3 is made up of 14 amino acids. Here the CDR3 DNA reads TGCGCCAGCAGCACGCAGGGGAACACAGATACGCAGTATTTT. Amino acids: CASSTQGNTDTQYF.

This chain uses TRBV5-6 with TRBJ2-5, with no clear D. The CDR3 consists of 14 residues. V lost 0 bases and J 2 bases, leaving 8 bases between the germline ends. CDR1 is SGHDT and CDR2 is YYEEEE in the germline V gene. The CDR3 protein is CASSLDRLQETQYF. CDR3 DNA: TGTGCCAGCAGCTTGGACAGATTACAAGAGACCCAGTACTTC.